Each of the 11 T cell receptor beta chains below was sequenced from the same sample in a study of blood T cells in healthy people across ages. A second PCR, run for about 7 to 11 cycles, used a sample-barcoded 5' primer plus a J-beta primer mix. A single record per CDR3 protein comes from TCRdb applying MiXCR to the 5' RACE reads. The table has approximately 730,000 distinct CDR3 sequences, roughly 47% seen once; the top ten hold less than 25%. The specimen sequenced was blood. The receptor set was obtained from a woman aged 55-70 years in good health.

Here the CDR3 reads CASIPGQATIEQYF. Here the CDR3 DNA reads TGTGCCAGCATCCCGGGACAGGCAACCATCGAGCAGTACTTC. The chain recombines TRBV28 with TRBJ2-5; 8 bases align to TRBD1. The J call could be wrong; TRBJ2-7 is a better fit for the DNA end. Germline values: CDR1 MDHEN, CDR2 SYDVKM. The CDR3 extends over 14 amino acids.

The chain recombines TRBV11-2 with TRBJ2-1; 9 nucleotides agree with TRBD2. Germline CDR1 and CDR2: SGHAT and FQNNGV. The length of the CDR3 is 17 residues. V lost 5 bases to trimming and J lost 0 bases; unmatched junction nucleotides: 8. The CDR3 sequence: CASSLRLAVSSYNEQFF. In nucleotides, the CDR3 is TGTGCCAGCAGCCTACGACTAGCGGTAAGCTCCTACAATGAGCAGTTCTTC.

This clonotype appeared a few times. At one end the junction does not follow the germline gene, possibly because of a read error. The chain combines TRBV18 with TRBJ2-3; no firm D call. The CDR3 totals 12 residues. Per the germline V gene, CDR1 is KGHSH and CDR2 is LQKENI. The chain's CDR3 is CAGSPSGDTQYF. The CDR3, as DNA: TGTGCCGGCTCACCTTCCGGAGATACGCAGTATTTT.

This sequence joins TRBV6-1 and TRBJ2-3; 14 positions match TRBD2. This CDR3 has 20 residues. Germline V lookup: CDR1 MNHNS, CDR2 SASEGT. With 5 bases clipped from V and 0 bases from J, the junction kept 13 bases outside the gene matches. CDR3 sequence reads: CASSPGTSGGATLSTDTQYF. In DNA form, the CDR3 reads TGTGCCAGCAGTCCCGGGACTAGCGGGGGCGCAACCCTTAGCACAGATACGCAGTATTTT.

This clonotype was recorded at least ten times. This rearrangement joins TRBV20-1 to TRBJ2-5, with 7 bases identical to TRBD2. Germline-derived CDR1 and CDR2 are DFQATT and SNEGSKA (reference sequence). The V segment lost 5 bases and the J segment 5 bases; nucleotides outside the gene matches: 14. The CDR3 totals 15 residues. The CDR3 reads CSAARTAGGLETQYF. CDR3 coding DNA: TGCAGTGCTGCCAGGACTGCCGGGGGGTTGGAGACCCAGTACTTC.

The chain has TRBV20-1 and TRBJ2-4, with 9 bases fitting TRBD1. Judging by the DNA end, TRBJ2-7 fits better; the J call may be wrong. The CDR3 sequence is 14 residues long. In germline, CDR1 is DFQATT, CDR2 SNEGSKA (reference sequence). The chain's CDR3 is CSASWDRDYYEQYF. DNA of the CDR3: TGCAGTGCTAGCTGGGACAGGGATTACTACGAGCAGTACTTC.

The table lists this clonotype with a few counts. This chain uses TRBV11-2 with TRBJ2-1; the D gene is possibly TRBD1 (6 bases). Germline V gene lookup returns CDR1 SGHAT and CDR2 FQNNGV. Trimming stripped 1 base from V and 9 bases from J, with 13 bases between. This CDR3 comprises 14 residues. CDR3 loop: CASSLVVGAGEQFF. In DNA form, the CDR3 reads TGTGCCAGCAGCTTAGTGGTGGGGGCGGGTGAGCAGTTCTTC.

This clonotype was detected only a few times. The chain recombines TRBV5-1 with TRBJ1-2; 11 bases agree with TRBD1. The V and J ends lost 4 bases and 8 bases, in that order; junction bases with no gene match: 13. This CDR3 has 16 residues. CDR1 and CDR2 from the germline V gene are SGHRS and YFSETQ. The CDR3 reads CASSLNAGTGGSGYTF. For the CDR3, the DNA is TGCGCCAGCAGCCTAAATGCCGGGACAGGGGGAAGCGGCTACACCTTC.

Turning to this clonotype: Being one base from a much bigger clone, this may be a read error. This sequence joins TRBV7-3 and TRBJ1-2, with a possible D match to TRBD1 (6 bases). The CDR3 extends over 15 amino acids. The V gene's germline CDR1 is SGHTA and CDR2 FQGTGA. The CDR3 loop reads CASSQDSVSNYGHTF. CDR3 bases: TGTGCCAGCAGCCAGGACAGCGTCTCTAACTATGGCCACACCTTC.

In its sample, this clonotype was seen once. The V call is TRBV10-3, the J call TRBJ1-1; 9 bases are a match to TRBD1. CDR1 is ENHRY and CDR2 is SYGVKD in the germline V gene. V trimming: 8 bases; J trimming: 6 bases; junction bases outside the gene matches: 13. The CDR3 has 15 residues. The CDR3 DNA reads as TGTGCCATCGGAACAGGGGGCGCAAGGTTCGCTGAAGCTTTCTTT. Amino acid sequence: CAIGTGGARFAEAFF.

V gene TRBV7-2 combines with J gene TRBJ1-2, with D perhaps matching TRBD1 (5 bases). The CDR3 runs to 14 residues. V was clipped by 3 bases and J by 3 bases, with 11 bases between them. The V gene's germline CDR1 is SGHTA and CDR2 FQGNSA. The CDR3 nucleotides read TGTGCCAGCAGCTTCGCAGGGCTCGACTATGGCTACACCTTC. Amino acids: CASSFAGLDYGYTF.